This is a list of T cell receptor beta chains from one sample in a study of cytomegalovirus exposure and HLA in healthy donors. The protocol was immunoSEQ multiplex PCR, while the TCRdb copy is restricted to in-frame clones and leaves out a portion. The table lists tens of thousands of clones, 90% to 95% of them singletons, with roughly 3% in the top ten. Input material: PBMCs. The receptors shown here come from a woman younger than 35 in good health and CMV-seronegative. CDR3s include the opening cysteine and the closing phenylalanine or tryptophan. A D gene is named only where the DNA matches it firmly. Clone size is given for some rows only: seen once, a few or many times, or a class if the clone is expanded.

clone size: -; D gene: -; J gene: TRBJ2-7; V gene: TRBV11-1; CDR3 protein: CASGLQRGSEQYF; CDR3 DNA: TGTGCCAGCGGACTCCAAAGAGGGTCGGAGCAGTACTTC
clone size: -; D gene: -; J gene: TRBJ1-4; V gene: TRBV19; CDR3 protein: CASSIVSPTNEKLFF; CDR3 DNA: TGTGCCAGTAGTATTGTGAGTCCCACTAATGAAAAACTGTTTTTT
clone size: -; D gene: TRBD2; J gene: TRBJ2-7; V gene: TRBV10-2; CDR3 protein: CASSRTSEYEQYF; CDR3 DNA: TGCGCCAGCAGTCGGACTAGCGAATACGAGCAGTACTTC
clone size: -; D gene: -; J gene: TRBJ2-1; V gene: TRBV6-1; CDR3 protein: CASFYGTVRLAEQFF; CDR3 DNA: TGTGCCTCCTTCTATGGGACAGTGAGACTAGCGGAGCAGTTCTTC
clone size: -; D gene: -; J gene: TRBJ2-3; V gene: TRBV21-1; CDR3 protein: CASSKEPSESTDTQYF; CDR3 DNA: TGTGCCAGCAGCAAAGAGCCTAGCGAGAGTACAGATACGCAGTATTTT
clone size: -; D gene: -; J gene: TRBJ2-5; V gene: TRBV28; CDR3 protein: CASSLLGLSQETQYF; CDR3 DNA: TGTGCCAGCAGTTTATTGGGACTGAGCCAAGAGACCCAGTACTTC
clone size: -; D gene: TRBD1; J gene: TRBJ1-1; V gene: TRBV18; CDR3 protein: CASSPRGSIEQGARNTEAFF; CDR3 DNA: TGTGCCAGCTCACCACGCGGTTCTATTGAGCAGGGGGCGAGGAACACTGAAGCTTTCTTT
clone size: -; D gene: -; J gene: TRBJ1-6; V gene: TRBV19; CDR3 protein: CASSEPSYNSPLHF; CDR3 DNA: TGTGCCAGTAGTGAGCCATCCTATAATTCACCCCTCCACTTT
clone size: -; D gene: TRBD1; J gene: TRBJ1-5; V gene: TRBV11-2; CDR3 protein: CASSSDRGPYEPQHF; CDR3 DNA: TGTGCCAGCAGCTCCGACAGGGGACCGTATGAGCCCCAGCATTTT
clone size: -; D gene: TRBD2; J gene: TRBJ2-7; V gene: TRBV5-7; CDR3 protein: CASSLALAGGLNFYEQYF; CDR3 DNA: TGTGCCAGCAGCTTGGCACTAGCGGGAGGGCTAAACTTCTACGAGCAGTACTTC
clone size: -; D gene: TRBD1; J gene: TRBJ1-3; V gene: TRBV11-2; CDR3 protein: CASSRWGAGGVGNTIYF; CDR3 DNA: TGTGCCAGCAGCCGGTGGGGTGCAGGGGGCGTTGGAAACACCATATATTTT
clone size: -; D gene: -; J gene: TRBJ2-1; V gene: TRBV5-1; CDR3 protein: CASSHSQGNRVNEQFF; CDR3 DNA: TGCGCCAGCAGCCACTCCCAAGGGAACAGGGTCAATGAGCAGTTCTTC
clone size: -; D gene: TRBD1; J gene: TRBJ2-7; V gene: TRBV13; CDR3 protein: CASSTDRVAGEQYF; CDR3 DNA: TGTGCCAGCAGCACCGACAGGGTGGCAGGGGAGCAGTACTTC
clone size: -; D gene: -; J gene: TRBJ1-3; V gene: TRBV30; CDR3 protein: CAWNTGGNTIYF; CDR3 DNA: TGTGCCTGGAACACAGGGGGAAACACCATATATTTT
clone size: -; D gene: -; J gene: TRBJ1-1; V gene: TRBV29-1; CDR3 protein: CSVAHINTEAFF; CDR3 DNA: TGCAGCGTTGCACATATCAACACTGAAGCTTTCTTT
clone size: -; D gene: TRBD2; J gene: TRBJ2-2; V gene: TRBV19; CDR3 protein: CASSIGGIFGGGPVGELFF; CDR3 DNA: TGTGCCAGTAGTATAGGCGGAATCTTTGGGGGAGGGCCTGTCGGGGAGCTGTTTTTT
clone size: -; D gene: TRBD1; J gene: TRBJ1-4; V gene: TRBV19; CDR3 protein: CASSIGTAWGTNEKLFF; CDR3 DNA: TGTGCCAGTAGTATTGGGACAGCCTGGGGAACTAATGAAAAACTGTTTTTT
clone size: -; D gene: TRBD2; J gene: TRBJ2-1; V gene: TRBV25-1; CDR3 protein: CASSDKDGGGHNEQFF; CDR3 DNA: TGTGCCAGCAGTGATAAGGATGGCGGGGGGCACAATGAGCAGTTCTTC
clone size: once; D gene: TRBD1; J gene: TRBJ2-3; V gene: TRBV15; CDR3 protein: CATSRDYGTGIVTDTQYF; CDR3 DNA: TGTGCCACCAGCAGAGATTACGGGACAGGGATCGTCACAGATACGCAGTATTTT
clone size: -; D gene: -; J gene: TRBJ2-1; V gene: TRBV11-2; CDR3 protein: CASSLAYEQFF; CDR3 DNA: TGTGCCAGCAGCTTAGCTTATGAGCAGTTCTTC
clone size: once; D gene: -; J gene: TRBJ2-2; V gene: TRBV18; CDR3 protein: CASSQSGDTGELFF; CDR3 DNA: TGTGCCAGCTCACAGTCAGGGGACACCGGGGAGCTGTTTTTT
clone size: few; D gene: -; J gene: TRBJ1-3; V gene: TRBV18; CDR3 protein: CASSRERQLGTGNTIYF; CDR3 DNA: TGTGCCAGCTCACGAGAACGACAGTTAGGAACTGGAAACACCATATATTTT
clone size: -; D gene: -; J gene: TRBJ2-3; V gene: TRBV7-2; CDR3 protein: CASSSGMGADTQYF; CDR3 DNA: TGTGCCAGCAGCTCAGGGATGGGTGCAGATACGCAGTATTTT
clone size: -; D gene: -; J gene: TRBJ1-1; V gene: TRBV20-1; CDR3 protein: CSARAIAEAFF; CDR3 DNA: TGCAGTGCTAGAGCCATTGCTGAAGCTTTCTTT
clone size: -; D gene: TRBD1; J gene: TRBJ1-1; V gene: TRBV11-3; CDR3 protein: CASSAHGTGTGGTEAFF; CDR3 DNA: TGTGCCAGCAGCGCCCACGGAACCGGGACAGGGGGCACTGAAGCTTTCTTT
clone size: -; D gene: TRBD2; J gene: TRBJ2-7; V gene: TRBV7-2; CDR3 protein: CASSLVRAGGPYEQYF; CDR3 DNA: TGTGCCAGCAGCTTAGTCCGAGCGGGAGGGCCCTACGAGCAGTACTTC
clone size: few; D gene: -; J gene: TRBJ2-1; V gene: TRBV4-1; CDR3 protein: CASSQGAVNEQFF; CDR3 DNA: TGCGCCAGCAGCCAAGGAGCGGTCAATGAGCAGTTCTTC
clone size: once; D gene: TRBD2; J gene: TRBJ2-7; V gene: TRBV6-1; CDR3 protein: CASRGTSGNPYEQYF; CDR3 DNA: TGTGCCAGCAGAGGGACTAGCGGGAATCCTTACGAGCAGTACTTC
clone size: few; D gene: -; J gene: TRBJ2-1; V gene: TRBV6-5; CDR3 protein: CASSRPSQAYNEQFF; CDR3 DNA: TGTGCCAGCAGCCGCCCGAGTCAGGCCTACAATGAGCAGTTCTTC
clone size: once; D gene: -; J gene: TRBJ2-6; V gene: TRBV9; CDR3 protein: CASSVAWSSGANVLTF; CDR3 DNA: TGTGCCAGCAGCGTAGCTTGGAGCTCTGGGGCCAACGTCCTGACTTTC
clone size: -; D gene: TRBD2; J gene: TRBJ2-5; V gene: TRBV7-9; CDR3 protein: CASSLEGGVTQYF; CDR3 DNA: TGTGCCAGCAGCTTAGAGGGAGGGGTAACCCAGTACTTC
clone size: -; D gene: -; J gene: TRBJ2-5; V gene: TRBV10-1; CDR3 protein: CASSGGVPQETQYF; CDR3 DNA: TGCGCCAGCAGTGGGGGAGTTCCCCAAGAGACCCAGTACTTC
clone size: -; D gene: TRBD1; J gene: TRBJ2-3; V gene: TRBV7-2; CDR3 protein: CASSRGQGWDTQYF; CDR3 DNA: TGTGCCAGCAGCCGGGGACAGGGCTGGGATACGCAGTATTTT
clone size: -; D gene: TRBD1; J gene: TRBJ1-1; V gene: TRBV2; CDR3 protein: CASNLHRGAVDTEAFF; CDR3 DNA: TGTGCCAGCAACCTTCACAGGGGAGCGGTCGACACTGAAGCTTTCTTT
clone size: -; D gene: -; J gene: TRBJ1-6; V gene: TRBV27; CDR3 protein: CASSFFPGMAPLHF; CDR3 DNA: TGTGCCAGCAGTTTCTTCCCGGGGATGGCACCCCTCCACTTT
clone size: -; D gene: TRBD2; J gene: TRBJ2-3; V gene: TRBV4-2; CDR3 protein: CASSRLERDGTDTQYF; CDR3 DNA: TGTGCCAGCAGCCGTTTGGAGCGGGACGGCACAGATACGCAGTATTTT
clone size: -; D gene: -; J gene: TRBJ2-3; V gene: TRBV2; CDR3 protein: CASSDSIHGPGGTQYF; CDR3 DNA: TGTGCCAGCAGTGACAGCATTCATGGACCCGGGGGTACGCAGTATTTT
clone size: -; D gene: -; J gene: TRBJ2-3; V gene: TRBV27; CDR3 protein: CASSLRGFVTDTQYF; CDR3 DNA: TGTGCCAGCAGTTTAAGGGGGTTTGTCACAGATACGCAGTATTTT
clone size: once; D gene: TRBD1; J gene: TRBJ1-6; V gene: TRBV11-2; CDR3 protein: CASSAHRGPDDSPLHF; CDR3 DNA: TGTGCCAGCAGCGCGCACAGGGGTCCGGACGATTCACCCCTCCACTTT
clone size: -; D gene: -; J gene: TRBJ2-7; V gene: TRBV18; CDR3 protein: CASSPGQNYEQYF; CDR3 DNA: TGTGCCAGCTCACCCGGACAGAACTACGAGCAGTACTTC
clone size: once; D gene: TRBD2; J gene: TRBJ2-1; V gene: TRBV5-4; CDR3 protein: CASSPKLAGGYNEQFF; CDR3 DNA: TGTGCCAGCAGCCCCAAACTAGCGGGAGGCTACAATGAGCAGTTCTTC
clone size: -; D gene: -; J gene: TRBJ1-1; V gene: TRBV4-1; CDR3 protein: CASSSRHGGNTEAFF; CDR3 DNA: TGCGCCAGCAGCTCCCGACACGGGGGGAACACTGAAGCTTTCTTT